Listed here are 17 T cell receptor beta chains from one sample, sequenced in a study of cytomegalovirus exposure and HLA in healthy donors. PCR was performed using 60 Vbeta and 13 Jbeta primers. Profiled with immunoSEQ multiplex PCR; TCRdb holds only in-frame clones, not every one. The profile shows around 100,000 clones, roughly 80% of them singletons. The sequenced sample consisted of PBMCs. These TCRs come from a male donor in good health and CMV-seropositive.

The V call is TRBV30, the J call TRBJ1-5; D gene uncertain. CDR1 is GTSNPN and CDR2 is SVGIG in the germline V gene (reference sequence). V was shortened by 5 bases and J by 3 bases, with 8 bases between the two germline ends. The CDR3 length is 12 residues. The CDR3 is CAWGLPNQPQHF. The DNA of the CDR3 is TGTGCCTGGGGACTCCCCAATCAGCCCCAGCATTTT.

V and J are TRBV10-3 and TRBJ1-2, with D perhaps matching TRBD1 (5 bases). CDR1 is ENHRY and CDR2 is SYGVKD in the germline V gene. This CDR3 comprises 15 residues. V was cut by 3 bases and J by 1 base, with 12 bases left in between. The CDR3 here is CAISESRAINYGYTF. CDR3 nucleotides: TGTGCCATCAGTGAATCCAGGGCGATTAACTATGGCTACACCTTC.

The V and J genes are TRBV7-8 and TRBJ2-3, with TRBD1 matching 7 bases. Germline CDR1 SGHVS, CDR2 FQNEAQ. The CDR3 has 17 residues. The V gene end was trimmed by 7 bases and the J gene end by 5 bases; junction bases not matched to a gene: 18. This CDR3 is CASIASVGTGAQDTQYF. CDR3 sequence (DNA): TGTGCCAGCATCGCATCCGTCGGAACAGGGGCTCAAGATACGCAGTATTTT.

CDR3 protein: CASSSRGLGGNTIYF. For the CDR3, the DNA is TGCGCCAGCAGCTCAAGGGGGCTCGGAGGAAACACCATATATTTT. This chain connects TRBV5-1 to TRBJ1-3, with 7 bases that match TRBD1. Losses at the gene ends were 3 bases for V and 4 bases for J; bases not matched to a gene: 7. Germline loops: CDR1 SGHRS, CDR2 YFSETQ. The CDR3 is 15 amino acids.

The genes are TRBV7-9 and TRBJ2-5, with D perhaps matching TRBD1 (6 bases). V lost 5 bases and J lost 4, with 20 bases in between. Germline values: CDR1 SEHNR, CDR2 FQNEAQ (reference sequence). The CDR3 contains 16 residues. CDR3 loop: CASSAGDRWMGETQYF. The DNA of the CDR3 is TGTGCCAGCAGCGCAGGGGACCGCTGGATGGGAGAGACCCAGTACTTC.

J is TRBJ1-1 and V is TRBV5-3, with TRBD1 identical over 7 bases. TRBV5-3 is flagged as an ORF with uncertain function. The CDR3 is 16 residues long. The junction had 5 bases not matched to a gene; V was cut back by 0 bases and J by 0 bases. The DNA of the CDR3 is TGTGCCAGAAGCTTGGGGGACAGAATCATGAACACTGAAGCTTTCTTT. It translates to CARSLGDRIMNTEAFF.

This chain connects TRBV5-1 to TRBJ2-3; the match to TRBD2 covers 14 bases. With V trimmed by 7 bases and J by 0 bases, 7 bases remained unmatched. CDR1 is SGHRS, CDR2 YFSETQ, per germline. The length of the CDR3 is 17 residues. The CDR3 reads CASGLAGGLDSTDTQYF. The CDR3 DNA sequence: TGCGCCAGCGGACTAGCGGGGGGCCTAGATAGCACAGATACGCAGTATTTT.

The V call is TRBV10-3, the J call TRBJ2-3; D is perhaps TRBD2 (5 bases). From germline, CDR1 is ENHRY and CDR2 SYGVKD. The CDR3 has 13 residues. Trimming left V 0 bases short and J 11 bases short, with 12 bases between. The CDR3 bases are TGTGCCATCAGTGAGTCGGGAGACCGATGGCAGTATTTT. It is translated as CAISESGDRWQYF.

The chain employs TRBV4-1 and TRBJ2-1; D unresolved. V was trimmed by 6 bases and J by 8 bases, leaving 17 bases between them. This CDR3 comprises 14 residues. In germline, CDR1 is MGHRA, CDR2 YSYEKL. The CDR3 region has the DNA TGCGCCAGCAGGCCTTTCACCTCAGGCGATGAGCAGTTCTTC. Translated, it gives CASRPFTSGDEQFF.

This chain joins TRBV7-9 and TRBJ1-2; tentative D call: TRBD1 (5 bases). From germline, CDR1 is SEHNR and CDR2 FQNEAQ (reference sequence). The CDR3 sequence is 15 residues long. V was pared by 2 bases and J by 1 base, with 11 bases between. CDR3 amino acids: CASSLKGNNNYGYTF. The DNA of the CDR3 is TGTGCCAGCAGCTTAAAGGGGAACAATAACTATGGCTACACCTTC.

This clone has only one observation. The chain combines TRBV10-3 with TRBJ2-7, with TRBD2 identical over 9 bases. J was trimmed by 1 base and V by 11 bases; bases with no gene match: 9. The CDR3 totals 14 residues. Germline assignment: CDR1 ENHRY and CDR2 SYGVKD. The DNA for the CDR3 is TGTGCCGTCAAGCCGGGACTAGCTTCCTACGAGCAGTACTTC. Translation gives CAVKPGLASYEQYF.

The chain employs TRBV25-1 and TRBJ2-3, with 8 nucleotides matching TRBD1. CDR1 MGHDK and CDR2 SYGVNS come from the germline V gene. CDR3 length equals 14 residues. The V gene end was trimmed by 5 bases and the J gene end by 2 bases; junction bases not matched to a gene: 3. The CDR3: CASSPGGHTDTQYF. In DNA, the CDR3 is TGTGCCAGCAGTCCAGGGGGCCACACAGATACGCAGTATTTT.

This clone was observed a few times. This chain joins TRBV4-2 and TRBJ1-3, with TRBD1 matching 7 bases. CDR1 and CDR2 from the germline V gene are LGHNA and YNFKEQ. The CDR3 contains 16 residues. Trimming took 4 bases from V and 7 from J; bases not matched to a gene: 13. The CDR3 coding sequence is TGTGCCAGCAGCCGTATGGAGGGGGCCGAAAAGAACACCATATATTTT. The encoded protein is CASSRMEGAEKNTIYF.

The chain is built from TRBV29-1 and TRBJ2-6; D unresolved. This CDR3 is built from 13 residues. Trimming left V 6 bases short and J 0 bases short, with 6 bases between. CDR1 is SQVTM and CDR2 is ANQGSEA in the germline V gene. The CDR3 DNA sequence: TGCAGCGTGTTTAGCTCTGGGGCCAACGTCCTGACTTTC. It yields the protein CSVFSSGANVLTF.

V gene TRBV1 combines with J gene TRBJ2-7; the table assigns TRBD1, which was not confirmed against the DNA. TRBV1 is an annotated pseudogene. The CDR3 is made up of 20 amino acids. The CDR3 DNA is TGCACCAGCAGCCAAGATACCGGGACAGGGTATAGTGGTGGCTCCTACGAGCAGTACTTC. It is translated as CTSSQDTGTGYSGGSYEQYF.

The sample holds one count of this clone. The rearrangement uses TRBV9 and TRBJ2-7; 8 bases are a match to TRBD2. From germline, CDR1 is SGDLS and CDR2 YYNGEE. CDR3 length: 15 amino acids. Unmatched junction bases numbered 7, after V lost 0 bases and J lost 5 bases. The CDR3 DNA is TGTGCCAGCAGCGTAGAGGTTAGCGGGGACAACGAGCAGTACTTC. Residues: CASSVEVSGDNEQYF.

The V call is TRBV6-5, the J call TRBJ1-1; D might be TRBD1 (5 bases). Germline CDR1 MNHEY, CDR2 SVGAGI. The ends were cut back, 11 bases at V and 5 bases at J, with 21 bases in the middle. The length of the CDR3 is 14 residues. In nucleotides, the CDR3 is TGTGCCTCGACCCGCACGGTCCGGGGGACTGAAGCTTTCTTT. Its translation is CASTRTVRGTEAFF.